The 20 T cell receptor beta chains given below trace back to one sample, sequenced in a study of graft-versus-host responses after intestinal transplantation (dated by TCRdb to the early 2020s). The antigens for these receptors are not known. Library generation was performed with the immunoSEQ multiplex PCR assay. What TCRdb holds here is the immuneACCESS table cut down to in-frame rearrangements. Part of the clones is not present; checked against another copy, under half of the missing clones reflect an unresolved V gene, and the others are unexplained. The sample records about 150,000 clones, 85% to 95% of which are singletons. About 0.2% of the sample is held by the ten biggest clonotypes. The sample's time point, from its label and the paper: cells obtained before transplantation from donor or recipient. The starting material was unstimulated CD4+ T cells sorted from spleen or lymph node cells, obtained before intestinal transplant. These receptors all come from a human donor who received an intestinal transplant.

This clone was detected only once. This chain links TRBV7-2 with TRBJ1-5, with unresolved D. Germline V gene lookup returns CDR1 SGHTA and CDR2 FQGNSA. CDR3 length: 17 residues. V was pared by 1 base and J by 3 bases, with 16 bases between. Written as DNA, the CDR3 is TGTGCCAGCAGCTTAGTCAGTTCACCAGGCTACAATCAGCCCCAGCATTTT. Residues: CASSLVSSPGYNQPQHF. Looking up the rest from reference TRBV7-2 and TRBJ1-5 gives the full variable domain: GAGVSQSPSNKVTEKGKDVELRCDPISGHTALYWYRQSLGQGLEFLIYFQGNSAPDKSGLPSDRFSAERTGGSVSTLTIQRTQQEDSAVYLCASSLVSSPGYNQPQHFGDGTRLSIL.

CDR3 protein: CASSPKTGTAFF. The CDR3 region has the DNA TGTGCCAGCAGTCCTAAGACAGGGACAGCTTTCTTT. The chain uses TRBV6-5 and TRBJ1-1, with TRBD1 matching over 7 bases. This CDR3 is built from 12 residues. V lost 5 bases to trimming and J lost 10 bases; unmatched junction nucleotides: 7. CDR1 is MNHEY, CDR2 SVGAGI, per germline.

V gene TRBV6-1 combines with J gene TRBJ2-1; D gene ambiguous. Trimming shortened V by 8 bases and J by 3 bases, and 11 bases separated the two germline ends. The CDR3 has 13 residues. Germline values: CDR1 MNHNS, CDR2 SASEGT. The CDR3 DNA sequence: TGTGCCAGCCACTCGCCCTTCTACAATGAGCAGTTCTTC. The encoded protein is CASHSPFYNEQFF.

The genes are TRBV18 and TRBJ1-5; D is unresolved. The CDR3 contains 13 residues. V was cut by 6 bases and J by 6 bases, with 12 bases left in between. The germline V gene has CDR1 KGHSH and CDR2 LQKENI. In DNA, the CDR3 is TGTGCCAGCTCCCCCGCGGGTACTCAGCCCCAGCATTTT. Translation: CASSPAGTQPQHF.

The rearrangement links TRBV7-2 to TRBJ2-7; D is perhaps TRBD1 (6 bases). The germline V gene has CDR1 SGHTA and CDR2 FQGNSA. V was shortened by 5 bases and J by 2 bases, with 10 bases between the two germline ends. This CDR3 comprises 13 residues. The CDR3, as DNA: TGTGCCAGCAGCAGGACAGTACCCTACGAGCAGTACTTC. The encoded protein is CASSRTVPYEQYF.

This clone was picked up one time. The chain links TRBV28 to TRBJ1-6; TRBD1 agrees at 8 bases. The CDR3 runs to 15 residues. V shed 3 bases, J shed 9 bases, and the junction held 7 bases outside the gene matches. CDR1 and CDR2 (germline): MDHEN, SYDVKM. The CDR3 loop is CASSLSGQGGSPLHF. Written as DNA, the CDR3 is TGTGCCAGCAGTTTGTCTGGACAGGGAGGTTCACCCCTCCACTTT.

The chain links TRBV7-9 to TRBJ1-3; the D is unclear. This CDR3 has 16 residues. The V and J ends lost 1 base and 0 bases respectively, with 10 bases between them. Germline V gene lookup returns CDR1 SEHNR and CDR2 FQNEAQ (reference sequence). The chain's CDR3 is CASSLVGMISGNTIYF. CDR3 sequence (DNA): TGTGCCAGCAGCTTAGTCGGAATGATCTCTGGAAACACCATATATTTT.

Note on this clone: One end of the junction is discordant with germline, which a read error may explain. This chain uses TRBV7-2 with TRBJ2-7, with TRBD2 matching 7 bases. The CDR3 extends over 13 amino acids. Germline assignment: CDR1 SGHTA and CDR2 FQGNSA. CDR3 DNA sequence: TGTGCCACCAGCCCTAGCGGTTTCTACGAGCAGTACTTC. This sequence encodes CATSPSGFYEQYF.

V usage is TRBV9 and J usage is TRBJ2-3; 8 bases line up with TRBD1. This CDR3 comprises 16 residues. The junction had 7 bases not matched to a gene; V was cut back by 3 bases and J by 1 base. Germline CDR1 SGDLS, CDR2 YYNGEE. Written as DNA, the CDR3 is TGTGCCAGCAGCGCGCGGACAGGGACGGGCACAGATACGCAGTATTTT. Encoded protein: CASSARTGTGTDTQYF.

This clone showed up just a few times. This rearrangement joins TRBV5-8 to TRBJ1-5, with 9 positions matching TRBD1. The CDR3 spans 13 residues. The V gene's germline CDR1 is SGHTS and CDR2 YDEGEE. V shed 5 bases and J 7 bases; nucleotides not matched to a gene: 4. CDR3 residues: CASRRDREQPQHF. CDR3 coding DNA: TGTGCCAGCAGACGGGACAGGGAACAGCCCCAGCATTTT.

In nucleotides, the CDR3 is TGTGCAAGTCGCCCGTCGACTAGCGGGGGCTCCTACGAGCAGTACTTC. Translation gives CASRPSTSGGSYEQYF. The gene calls are TRBV12-2 and TRBJ2-7; the table's D gene call, TRBD2, was not cross checked with the DNA. TRBV12-2 has pseudogene status. CDR3 length: 16 residues.

The chain recombines TRBV2 with TRBJ2-1; 10 bases map to TRBD1. Germline CDR1 is SNHLY and CDR2 is FYNNEI. V dropped 6 bases and J dropped 7; count of bases not matched to a gene: 6. The CDR3 runs to 14 residues. As DNA, the CDR3 is TGTGCCAGCAGGAAAGACAGGGGGCCTAATGAGCAGTTCTTC. Residues: CASRKDRGPNEQFF.

The V gene is TRBV5-1, the J gene TRBJ2-7, with D hard to call. Trimming took off 0 bases at V and 2 bases at J, with 9 bases between the two ends. This CDR3 has 14 amino acids. Per the germline V gene, CDR1 is SGHRS and CDR2 is YFSETQ. The CDR3 loop is CASSLASLPYEQYF. For the CDR3, the DNA is TGCGCCAGCAGCTTGGCTAGTTTACCCTACGAGCAGTACTTC.

This rearrangement joins TRBV4-1 to TRBJ2-7, with 9 nucleotides matching TRBD2. The V gene end was trimmed by 4 bases and the J gene end by 2 bases; junction bases not matched to a gene: 3. The V gene's germline CDR1 is MGHRA and CDR2 YSYEKL. The CDR3 length is 14 residues. This CDR3 is CASSLSGSAYEQYF. The CDR3 nucleotides read TGCGCCAGCAGCCTTAGCGGGAGTGCCTACGAGCAGTACTTC.

On this clone: This same CDR3 is encoded by further DNA sequences in the sample. The rearrangement links TRBV5-4 to TRBJ2-3, with no clear D. Germline V gene sequence: CDR1 SGHNT, CDR2 YYREEE (reference sequence). V lost 4 bases to trimming and J lost 3 bases, with 9 bases between them. This CDR3 spans 13 amino acids. CDR3 bases: TGTGCCAGCAGCCTATATTCTACAGATACGCAGTATTTT. Its translation: CASSLYSTDTQYF.

CDR3 bases: TGTGCCAGCAGCCCTGCAGGGCATAATTCACCCCTCCACTTT. As protein: CASSPAGHNSPLHF. This chain connects TRBV5-4 to TRBJ1-6, with D maybe TRBD1 (5 bases). Per germline, CDR1 SGHNT and CDR2 YYREEE (reference sequence). V was cut by 4 bases and J by 5 bases, with 10 bases left in between. There are 14 residues in the CDR3.

The genes are TRBV7-2 and TRBJ2-1; 8 bases map to TRBD2. The V gene's germline CDR1 is SGHTA and CDR2 FQGNSA. The CDR3 is 16 residues long. The J segment lost 0 bases and the V segment lost 6 bases, leaving 7 bases of the junction unmatched. This chain's CDR3 is CASSPLAGISYNEQFF. DNA for the CDR3: TGTGCCAGCAGTCCTTTAGCGGGAATCTCCTACAATGAGCAGTTCTTC.

The chain joins TRBV29-1 to TRBJ2-1; 10 bases map to TRBD1. Germline V CDR1 and CDR2: SQVTM, ANQGSEA. J gave up 8 bases and V 4 bases, and 14 bases lay outside the gene matches. The CDR3 consists of 16 residues. Here the CDR3 DNA reads TGCAGCGTTGTGGGTATGACGGGACAGGGGTGGTATGAGCAGTTCTTC. Translating it yields CSVVGMTGQGWYEQFF.

V gene TRBV2 combines with J gene TRBJ2-1, with TRBD1 identical over 10 bases. This CDR3 has 17 amino acids. Looked up from germline, CDR1 is SNHLY and CDR2 is FYNNEI. The V and J ends lost 4 bases and 5 bases, in that order; junction bases with no gene match: 11. CDR3 protein: CASSALTGGVRNNEQFF. The CDR3, as DNA: TGTGCCAGCAGTGCGTTGACAGGGGGCGTACGAAACAATGAGCAGTTCTTC. Combining the CDR3 with reference TRBV2 and TRBJ2-1 gives the whole variable domain EPEVTQTPSHQVTQMGQEVILRCVPISNHLYFYWYRQILGQKVEFLVSFYNNEISEKSEIFDDQFSVERPDGSNFTLKIRSTKLEDSAMYFCASSALTGGVRNNEQFFGPGTRLTVL.

This clone was seen a single time. The chain combines TRBV10-3 with TRBJ2-1; 12 bases are shared with TRBD2. Trimming cost V 2 bases and J 8 bases; bases outside gene matches: 7. The germline V gene encodes CDR1 ENHRY and CDR2 SYGVKD. The CDR3 sequence is 16 residues long. The CDR3 DNA sequence: TGTGCCATCAGTGAGGTTGCTAGCGGGAGGGCATATGAGCAGTTCTTC. Translation gives CAISEVASGRAYEQFF.